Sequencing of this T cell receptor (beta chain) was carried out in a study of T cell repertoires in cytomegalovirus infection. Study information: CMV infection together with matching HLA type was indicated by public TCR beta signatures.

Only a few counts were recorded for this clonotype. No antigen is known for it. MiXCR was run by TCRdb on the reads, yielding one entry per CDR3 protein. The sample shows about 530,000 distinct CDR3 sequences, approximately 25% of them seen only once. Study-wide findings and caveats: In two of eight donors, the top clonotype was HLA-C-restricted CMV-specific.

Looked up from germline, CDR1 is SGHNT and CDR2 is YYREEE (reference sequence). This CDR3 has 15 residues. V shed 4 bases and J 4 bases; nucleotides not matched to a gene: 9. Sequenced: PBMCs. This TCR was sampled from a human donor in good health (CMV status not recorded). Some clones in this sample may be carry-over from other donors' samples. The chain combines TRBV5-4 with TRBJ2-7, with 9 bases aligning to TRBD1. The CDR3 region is CASSGTGGGGYEQYF. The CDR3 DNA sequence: TGTGCCAGCAGCGGAACAGGGGGCGGAGGGTACGAGCAGTACTTC.